The 30 T cell receptor beta chains below were found in one sample sequenced in a study of CD8+CD57+ T cells in acquired aplastic anemia. Genomic DNA acted as the template from which TCR beta VDJ combination and CDR3 sequence profiling were carried out. TCRdb processed the reads anew with MiXCR; each CDR3 protein has one entry. The sample yields about 160,000 distinct CDR3 sequences, roughly 40% seen once. The sequencing input was sorted CD4+, CD8+, or CD8+CD57+ T cells (not recorded which) from PBMCs. All receptors come from a human donor in good health.

This clonotype showed up many times. The chain couples TRBV7-9 to TRBJ2-7; 8 bases agree with TRBD1. V shed 0 bases, J shed 3 bases, and the junction held 4 bases outside the gene matches. Germline loops: CDR1 SEHNR, CDR2 FQNEAQ (reference sequence). The CDR3 is 15 amino acids. CDR3 in amino acids: CASSLADRAYYEQYF. DNA of the CDR3: TGTGCCAGCAGCTTAGCGGACAGGGCCTACTACGAGCAGTACTTC.

The table lists this clonotype with many counts. The chain employs TRBV19 and TRBJ2-7; 12 nucleotides line up with TRBD2. This CDR3 spans 15 amino acids. V shed 5 bases and J 3 bases; nucleotides not matched to a gene: 5. The germline CDR1 and CDR2 sequences are LNHDA and SQIVND (reference sequence). The CDR3 coding sequence is TGTGCCAGTAGTCAACAACTAGCGGGAGGCTACGAGCAGTACTTC. Its translation is CASSQQLAGGYEQYF.

This clonotype was observed many times. CDR3 coding DNA: TGTGCCACCCGTCTAGCGGGAAGGTACGAGCAGTACTTC. Encoded protein: CATRLAGRYEQYF. V is TRBV6-1 and J is TRBJ2-7, with 9 positions matching TRBD2. Germline loops: CDR1 MNHNS, CDR2 SASEGT. J was trimmed by 4 bases and V by 10 bases; bases with no gene match: 8. The CDR3 loop spans 13 amino acids.

This chain connects TRBV7-2 to TRBJ1-4; no reliable D call. The CDR3 loop spans 14 amino acids. Germline V gene data show CDR1 as SGHTA and CDR2 as FQGNSA. Trimming pared 0 bases from V and 8 bases from J, leaving 10 bases between. The CDR3 loop reads CASSLARSNEKLFF. In DNA form, the CDR3 reads TGTGCCAGCAGCTTAGCCAGGTCGAACGAAAAACTGTTTTTT.

This chain uses TRBV2 with TRBJ2-7; the match to TRBD2 covers 10 bases. With 3 bases clipped from V and 3 bases from J, the junction kept 5 bases outside the gene matches. Germline CDR1 SNHLY, CDR2 FYNNEI. The CDR3 consists of 15 residues. This chain's CDR3 is CASSDELAGIYEQYF. The CDR3, as DNA: TGTGCCAGCAGTGATGAACTAGCGGGAATCTACGAGCAGTACTTC.

This clonotype was detected many times. The chain carries TRBV15 and TRBJ2-5, with D perhaps given as TRBD1 or TRBD2 (6 bases each). With 3 bases removed from V and 1 base from J, the gap between germline ends came to 12 bases. The germline gives CDR1 LNHNV, CDR2 YYDKDF (reference sequence). CDR3 length: 15 residues. CDR3 sequence: CATSSGGGPQETQYF. CDR3 DNA sequence: TGTGCCACCAGCAGCGGAGGGGGACCCCAAGAGACCCAGTACTTC.

This clonotype was detected ten times or more. The chain recombines TRBV20-1 with TRBJ2-5; 13 bases line up with TRBD2. The CDR3 extends over 14 amino acids. V was pared by 6 bases and J by 5 bases, with 6 bases of the junction left unmatched. CDR1 and CDR2 (germline): DFQATT, SNEGSKA (reference sequence). The CDR3 reads CSARTSGGGETQYF. CDR3 in DNA: TGCAGTGCGAGGACTAGCGGGGGCGGGGAGACCCAGTACTTC.

The CDR3 region is CSGGRDRGRVEAFF. The CDR3 DNA reads as TGCAGCGGAGGTCGGGACAGGGGGCGGGTTGAAGCTTTCTTT. The chain combines TRBV29-1 with TRBJ1-1; 12 bases align to TRBD1. CDR3 length: 14 residues. Germline CDR1 SQVTM, CDR2 ANQGSEA. Germline trimming cut 7 bases from V and 7 bases from J; bases unmatched to any gene: 10. Variable domain in full (rest from reference TRBV29-1 and TRBJ1-1): SAVISQKPSRDICQRGTSLTIQCQVDSQVTMMFWYRQQPGQSLTLIATANQGSEATYESGFVIDKFPISRPNLTFSTLTVSNMSPEDSSIYLCSGGRDRGRVEAFFGQGTRLTVV.

Points on this clonotype: A clone one base away is much larger, so this may be a read error. It is likely a read error, because the conserved phenylalanine at the end of the CDR3 is missing. The V gene is TRBV11-2, the J gene TRBJ2-7; 7 bases match TRBD2. CDR1 is SGHAT and CDR2 is FQNNGV in the germline V gene. The length of the CDR3 is 17 residues. Trimming removed 2 bases from V and 3 bases from J; junction bases left unmatched: 13. The CDR3: CASSLSRMGGVNYEQYL. CDR3 DNA sequence: TGTGCCAGCAGCTTATCCCGGATGGGGGGGGTAAACTACGAGCAGTACCTC.

Details on this clonotype: A much larger clone lies a single base off, so this may be a read error. The V gene is TRBV11-2, the J gene TRBJ2-7; D is unclear. Trimming shortened V by 1 base and J by 2 bases, and 9 bases separated the two germline ends. CDR1 is SGHAT, CDR2 FQNNGV, per germline. The CDR3 sequence is 14 residues long. CDR3 DNA: TGTGCCAGCAGCTTAGGACGGCTTACCTACGAGCAGTACTTC. This sequence encodes CASSLGRLTYEQYF.

This clonotype was recorded only once. This chain links TRBV7-3 with TRBJ2-1, with TRBD2 matching over 8 bases. This CDR3 comprises 16 residues. Germline V CDR1 and CDR2: SGHTA, FQGTGA. V shed 1 base and J 7 bases; nucleotides not matched to a gene: 9. The CDR3 here is CASSLNARTSWNEQFF. CDR3 DNA: TGTGCCAGCAGCTTAAACGCCCGGACTAGCTGGAATGAGCAGTTCTTC.

The rearrangement joins TRBV19 to TRBJ1-5, with D tentatively TRBD1 (5 bases). The germline V gene has CDR1 LNHDA and CDR2 SQIVND (reference sequence). The ends were cut back, 10 bases at V and 3 bases at J, with 22 bases in the middle. The CDR3 has 16 amino acids. The CDR3 region is CATRQWGRGDNQPQHF. In DNA, the CDR3 is TGTGCCACAAGACAGTGGGGACGCGGGGACAATCAGCCCCAGCATTTT.

This clonotype was seen repeatedly, ten times or more. The chain carries TRBV4-2 and TRBJ1-5; D perhaps matches TRBD1 (6 bases). Deletions cut 3 bases from V and 3 bases from J, with 18 bases between. This CDR3 region has 17 residues. CDR1 and CDR2 (germline): LGHNA, YNFKEQ. This CDR3 is CASSHQQGADTNQPQHF. In nucleotides, the CDR3 is TGTGCCAGCAGCCACCAACAGGGTGCCGATACCAATCAGCCCCAGCATTTT.

There are a few counts of this clonotype. The chain couples TRBV24-1 to TRBJ2-7; possibly TRBD1 or TRBD2 for D (5 bases each). This CDR3 has 15 residues. In germline, CDR1 is KGHDR, CDR2 SFDVKD. The germline V and J ends were trimmed by 3 bases and 1 base, with 12 bases remaining between them. In DNA, the CDR3 is TGTGCCACCAGTGATCCGGGACGACCGTCCTACGAGCAGTACTTC. Translating it yields CATSDPGRPSYEQYF.

In its sample, this clonotype was seen many times. V and J are TRBV9 and TRBJ1-2; perhaps TRBD1 as D (6 bases). The germline V gene has CDR1 SGDLS and CDR2 YYNGEE. Trimming pared 4 bases from V and 1 base from J, leaving 8 bases between. The CDR3 runs 13 residues. CDR3 in DNA: TGTGCCAGCAGCAAGGACAGTAACTATGGCTACACCTTC. Amino acids: CASSKDSNYGYTF.

In its sample, this clonotype was seen a few times. The chain carries TRBV2 and TRBJ2-7, with 9 nucleotides matching TRBD2. This CDR3 is 14 amino acids long. The V and J ends lost 6 bases and 0 bases, in that order; junction bases with no gene match: 3. Germline values: CDR1 SNHLY, CDR2 FYNNEI. The CDR3 nucleotides read TGTGCCAGCAGAAGCGGGGGGTCCTCCTACGAGCAGTACTTC. Amino acid sequence: CASRSGGSSYEQYF.

This clonotype was recorded at least ten times. The chain links TRBV10-3 to TRBJ1-2, with 11 bases that match TRBD1. Germline V gives CDR1 ENHRY, CDR2 SYGVKD. This CDR3 spans 13 amino acids. V dropped 7 bases and J dropped 6; count of bases not matched to a gene: 4. CDR3: CAINWGQGDGYTF. CDR3 in DNA: TGTGCCATCAACTGGGGACAGGGGGATGGCTACACCTTC.

This clonotype has a count of ten or more. V and J are TRBV5-8 and TRBJ2-5; D unclear. CDR1 is SGHTS, CDR2 YDEGEE, per germline. CDR3 length: 15 residues. The V end lost 1 base, the J end lost 1 base, and 11 bases lay between the germline ends. The CDR3 spells CASSLTRLPQETQYF. Here the CDR3 DNA reads TGTGCCAGCAGCTTGACACGACTGCCCCAAGAGACCCAGTACTTC.

This clonotype was counted ten times or more. The V gene is TRBV4-3, the J gene TRBJ2-1; D gene ambiguous. V lost 4 bases to trimming and J lost 5 bases, with 15 bases between them. Germline V CDR1 and CDR2: LGHNA, YSLEER. There are 15 residues in the CDR3. Here the CDR3 DNA reads TGCGCCAGCAGCCTTAACGACTTCGGAGACAATGAGCAGTTCTTC. It yields the protein CASSLNDFGDNEQFF.

In regard to this clonotype: The junction shows a germline mismatch at one end, possibly a read error. The rearrangement joins TRBV10-3 to TRBJ2-3, with 15 bases identical to TRBD2. The CDR3 contains 12 residues. Germline V gene lookup returns CDR1 ENHRY and CDR2 SYGVKD. The CDR3: CASSRGLAGGSF. CDR3 bases: TGTGCCAGCAGTAGGGGACTAGCGGGGGGTTCTTTT.

V usage is TRBV29-1 and J usage is TRBJ2-3, with TRBD2 matching 10 bases. The CDR3 has 14 amino acids. Per germline, CDR1 SQVTM and CDR2 ANQGSEA. V shed 6 bases and J 5 bases; nucleotides not matched to a gene: 8. The CDR3 is CSVRLAGVVDTQYF. DNA for the CDR3: TGCAGCGTCAGACTAGCGGGTGTGGTAGATACGCAGTATTTT.

The sample holds a few counts of this clonotype. V is TRBV24-1 and J is TRBJ1-1, with D uncertain. The CDR3 covers 13 residues. Germline V CDR1 and CDR2: KGHDR, SFDVKD. V gave up 11 bases and J gave up 8 bases, with 20 bases separating them. For the CDR3, the DNA is TGTGCCAGCAGCTTATCCCGGGCAGAAGAAGCTTTCTTT. This sequence encodes CASSLSRAEEAFF.

The V gene is TRBV7-3, the J gene TRBJ2-5; D is possibly TRBD1 (5 bases). The germline CDR1 and CDR2 sequences are SGHTA and FQGTGA. The CDR3 sequence is 13 residues long. Trimming cost V 5 bases and J 4 bases, with 11 bases left between them. CDR3 bases: TGTGCCAGCAGCCTTAGGGGCCCAGAGACCCAGTACTTC. Translated, it gives CASSLRGPETQYF.

As regards this clonotype: One end of the junction varies from germline; a read error may be responsible. As DNA, the CDR3 is TGCGCCAGCAGCTGGGACAGTCAAGGGACCCAGTACTTC. Translating gives CASSWDSQGTQYF. The chain is built from TRBV5-1 and TRBJ2-5, with TRBD1 matching over 7 bases. The CDR3 extends over 13 amino acids. Germline V gene lookup returns CDR1 SGHRS and CDR2 YFSETQ.

Details on this clonotype: One end of the junction fails to match germline, which may point to a read error. V usage is TRBV7-9 and J usage is TRBJ2-3; D not resolved. CDR1 SEHNR and CDR2 FQNEAQ come from the germline V gene (reference sequence). The CDR3 length is 11 residues. As DNA, the CDR3 is TGCGCCAGCAGCCCAGTAGATACGCAGTATTTT. Translated, it gives CASSPVDTQYF.

The chain combines TRBV27 with TRBJ2-7, with 7 bases that match TRBD2. Germline V lookup: CDR1 MNHEY, CDR2 SMNVEV (reference sequence). The CDR3 has 19 amino acids. After removal of 4 bases from V and 1 base from J, the junction contained 19 bases not matched to a gene. CDR3 bases: TGTGCCAGCAGTTCCCGACCGGGACTACATACCTTAAGATCCTACGAGCAGTACTTC. It translates to CASSSRPGLHTLRSYEQYF.

This clonotype came up many times. The chain employs TRBV20-1 and TRBJ2-3; 10 bases are a match to TRBD1. Germline V CDR1 and CDR2: DFQATT, SNEGSKA (reference sequence). The CDR3 contains 16 residues. J gave up 4 bases and V 6 bases, and 13 bases lay outside the gene matches. In DNA form, the CDR3 reads TGCAGTGCAAAGGGAAGGACAGGGGGTCTGGCAGATACGCAGTATTTT. Its protein is CSAKGRTGGLADTQYF.

This clonotype appeared many times. This chain uses TRBV7-2 with TRBJ1-3; D is perhaps TRBD1 (5 bases). CDR3 size: 14 residues. V lost 8 bases and J lost 0, with 11 bases in between. CDR1 is SGHTA, CDR2 FQGNSA, per germline. CDR3 nucleotides: TGTGCCAGCGGCGGGGCGAGCTCTGGAAACACCATATATTTT. This gives the protein CASGGASSGNTIYF.

This clonotype was detected many times. The chain is built from TRBV5-4 and TRBJ1-2; TRBD1 agrees at 8 bases. The CDR3 length is 14 residues. CDR1 is SGHNT and CDR2 is YYREEE in the germline V gene (reference sequence). After removal of 3 bases from V and 1 base from J, the junction contained 2 bases not matched to a gene. CDR3 protein: CASSSGQDNYGYTF. CDR3 DNA: TGTGCCAGCAGCTCGGGACAGGATAACTATGGCTACACCTTC.

This clonotype was seen repeatedly, ten times or more. The chain uses TRBV12-3 or TRBV12-4 and TRBJ2-1; 7 bases agree with TRBD2. This CDR3 spans 15 amino acids. V shed 1 base and J 6 bases; nucleotides not matched to a gene: 6. The CDR3 DNA reads TGTGCCAGCAGTTTAGGGCTAGCGGAACTCAATGAGCAGTTCTTC. Translating it yields CASSLGLAELNEQFF.